This TCR beta chain was identified in a study of somatic mutations in cytotoxic T cells in rheumatoid arthritis. Study results and limitations: Significant differences in CD8+ T-cell clonality were not found between rheumatoid arthritis patients and healthy controls (age-matched).

Positive magnetic bead selection separated CD4+ and CD8+ cells, and flow cytometry confirmed purity. Some clones are missing from TCRdb's copy, which holds only in-frame ones; the method was immunoSEQ multiplex PCR. The sample records about 20,000 clones, 70% to 90% being singletons. Notes on this clone: What it binds is unknown.

Per germline, CDR1 MDHEN and CDR2 SYDVKM. V lost 6 bases, J lost 8 bases, and 17 bases lay in between. The CDR3 has 14 residues. Source material: CD8+ T cells sorted from blood. The V gene is TRBV28, the J gene TRBJ1-5, with D tentatively TRBD1 (5 bases). This sequence was found in a woman in her forties or fifties in good health. CDR3 in amino acids: CASSPLGREEPQHF. The CDR3 bases are TGTGCCAGCAGCCCGCTGGGCAGGGAAGAGCCCCAGCATTTT.